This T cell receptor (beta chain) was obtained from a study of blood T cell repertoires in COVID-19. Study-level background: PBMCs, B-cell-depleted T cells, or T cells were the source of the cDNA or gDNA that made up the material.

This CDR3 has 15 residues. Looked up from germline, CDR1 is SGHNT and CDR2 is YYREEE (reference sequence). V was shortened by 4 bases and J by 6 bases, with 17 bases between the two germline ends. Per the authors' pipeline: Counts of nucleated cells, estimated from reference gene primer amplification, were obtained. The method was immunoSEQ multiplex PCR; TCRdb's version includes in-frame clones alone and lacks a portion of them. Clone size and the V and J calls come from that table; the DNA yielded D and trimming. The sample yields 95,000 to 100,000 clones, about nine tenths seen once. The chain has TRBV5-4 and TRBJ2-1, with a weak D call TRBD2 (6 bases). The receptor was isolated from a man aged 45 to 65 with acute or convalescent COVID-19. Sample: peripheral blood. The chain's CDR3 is CASSLSGAGLNEQFF. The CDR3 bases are TGTGCCAGCAGCCTGTCCGGGGCGGGGCTCAATGAGCAGTTCTTC.